Sequencing of this TCR beta chain was carried out in a study of shared clonotypes between healthy human individuals. Study outcomes and limitations: Non-shared clonotypes had lower generation probabilities than clonotypes shared by all four sorted-subset donors. Clonotype sharing across a handful of donors was observed for 4% to 5.5% of naive CD4 clonotypes.

The donors, healthy adults who were HIV-negative, had experienced no recent acute infections or vaccinations. Details on this clone: The target antigen is unknown.

Clones were read by immunoSEQ multiplex PCR, and TCRdb kept only the in-frame ones, dropping some. This table holds some 2,000,000 clones, almost 96% found once. V lost 0 bases and J lost 0, with 12 bases in between. The CDR3 is made up of 17 amino acids. Germline V gives CDR1 LNHNV, CDR2 YYDKDF (reference sequence). The sequence derives from a man between 18 and 35 years old in good health. The J gene is TRBJ1-3, the V gene TRBV15; no reliable D call. Sequencing was carried out using naive CD4+ T cells sorted from blood. Stated subset: CD45RA+ positively selected. The CDR3 reads CATSRDRPESSGNTIYF. In DNA form, the CDR3 reads TGTGCCACCAGCAGAGATCGGCCGGAGAGCTCTGGAAACACCATATATTTT. Based on the CDR3 plus reference TRBV15 and TRBJ1-3, the full variable domain is DAMVIQNPRYQVTQFGKPVTLSCSQTLNHNVMYWYQQKSSQAPKLLFHYYDKDFNNEADTPDNFQSRRPNTSFCFLDIRSPGLGDTAMYLCATSRDRPESSGNTIYFGEGSWLTVV.